The 30 T cell receptor beta chains below all came from one sample that was sequenced in a study of tumor-infiltrating lymphocytes in localized non-small cell lung cancer. This table comes from immunoSEQ multiplex PCR, and its TCRdb copy is limited to in-frame clones, with some not included. The sample yields some 9,200 clones, 81% seen once. The specimen sequenced was uninvolved lung tissue not adjacent to the tumor. These TCRs come from a human donor with non-small cell lung cancer.

The CDR3 DNA sequence: TGTGCCAGCAGTTTTGGTCTAGGACGCGAGCAGTACTTC. This sequence encodes CASSFGLGREQYF. The chain carries TRBV28 and TRBJ2-7; unclear D gene. V lost 3 bases to trimming and J lost 6 bases, with 12 bases between them. This CDR3 has 13 amino acids. The germline V gene has CDR1 MDHEN and CDR2 SYDVKM.

The chain is built from TRBV6-1 and TRBJ1-1; 8 positions match TRBD1. The CDR3 extends over 14 amino acids. In germline, CDR1 is MNHNS, CDR2 SASEGT. Trimming cost V 4 bases and J 1 base; bases outside gene matches: 2. The CDR3 coding sequence is TGTGCCAGCAGTGGTCAGGGGGCGAACACTGAAGCTTTCTTT. It specifies CASSGQGANTEAFF.

V and J are TRBV9 and TRBJ2-1, with 11 bases that match TRBD2. CDR1 is SGDLS and CDR2 is YYNGEE in the germline V gene. V shed 3 bases, J shed 4 bases, and the junction held 9 bases outside the gene matches. This CDR3 is 17 amino acids long. The CDR3 protein is CASSATTSGTVYNEQFF. In DNA, the CDR3 is TGTGCCAGCAGCGCAACGACTAGCGGGACTGTATACAATGAGCAGTTCTTC.

In this sample, this clone turned up once. The chain recombines TRBV13 with TRBJ2-3; 11 bases match TRBD2. After removal of 1 base from V and 3 bases from J, the junction contained 6 bases not matched to a gene. The CDR3 is 17 amino acids. Germline CDR1 reads PRHDT; CDR2 reads FYEKMQ (reference sequence). CDR3 protein: CASSLVLAGDPTDTQYF. The DNA of the CDR3 is TGTGCCAGCAGCTTAGTACTAGCGGGAGATCCAACAGATACGCAGTATTTT. The variable domain in full, with the rest retrieved from reference TRBV13 and TRBJ2-3, is AAGVIQSPRHLIKEKRETATLKCYPIPRHDTVYWYQQGPGQDPQFLISFYEKMQSDKGSIPDRFSAQQFSDYHSELNMSSLELGDSALYFCASSLVLAGDPTDTQYFGPGTRLTVL.

This clone was seen just once. V gene TRBV7-2 combines with J gene TRBJ2-7; TRBD2 agrees at 7 bases. CDR1 is SGHTA and CDR2 is FQGNSA in the germline V gene. V shed 1 base and J 4 bases; nucleotides not matched to a gene: 10. The CDR3 is 16 amino acids. CDR3 in amino acids: CASSLGGGSLGYEQYF. CDR3 coding DNA: TGTGCCAGCAGCTTAGGCGGCGGGAGTTTAGGGTACGAGCAGTACTTC.

This clone was recorded only once. The rearrangement uses TRBV7-9 and TRBJ1-6; D is perhaps TRBD1 (5 bases). Germline lookup yields CDR1 SEHNR and CDR2 FQNEAQ (reference sequence). Between the trimmed V and J ends, which lost 2 bases and 5 bases, there was a span of 7 bases. This CDR3 has 14 residues. This CDR3 is CASSLQTDNSPLHF. The DNA of the CDR3 is TGTGCCAGCAGCTTACAGACAGATAATTCACCCCTCCACTTT.

The rearrangement uses TRBV29-1 and TRBJ2-3; the match to TRBD2 covers 9 bases. V trimming: 0 bases; J trimming: 5 bases; junction bases outside the gene matches: 12. Germline V gene sequence: CDR1 SQVTM, CDR2 ANQGSEA. This CDR3 comprises 17 residues. This chain's CDR3 is CSVEDTSGFNGRDTQYF. The DNA of the CDR3 is TGCAGCGTTGAAGATACTAGCGGGTTCAATGGGAGAGATACGCAGTATTTT.

V gene TRBV7-2 combines with J gene TRBJ2-7; D is unclear. The CDR3 contains 13 residues. Per the germline V gene, CDR1 is SGHTA and CDR2 is FQGNSA. Deletions cut 1 base from V and 4 bases from J, with 8 bases between. CDR3 nucleotides: TGTGCCAGCAGCTTAGTGGGTGCATACGAGCAGTACTTC. It is translated as CASSLVGAYEQYF.

This clone has only a few counts. This chain joins TRBV9 and TRBJ1-1; TRBD1 is a possible D gene (6 bases). Germline values: CDR1 SGDLS, CDR2 YYNGEE. CDR3 length: 15 amino acids. The V and J ends lost 4 bases and 0 bases respectively, with 13 bases between them. CDR3 coding DNA: TGTGCCAGCAGCCCCGGGGGGGGCGTGAACACTGAAGCTTTCTTT. This sequence encodes CASSPGGGVNTEAFF.

This clone has just a few counts. The DNA of the CDR3 is TGTGCCAGCAGCCCACGGACAGGGGAAGCCTACAATGAGCAGTTCTTC. Residues: CASSPRTGEAYNEQFF. The V call is TRBV7-9, the J call TRBJ2-1; TRBD1 agrees at 9 bases. V dropped 5 bases and J dropped 2; count of bases not matched to a gene: 7. The CDR3 extends over 16 amino acids. The V gene's germline CDR1 is SEHNR and CDR2 FQNEAQ (reference sequence).

The genes are TRBV28 and TRBJ1-2, with unresolved D. Germline V gives CDR1 MDHEN, CDR2 SYDVKM. The CDR3 contains 14 residues. V was pared by 4 bases and J by 6 bases, with 15 bases between. The CDR3 DNA reads as TGTGCCAGCAGTTATTCTCCCGAACTTAATGGCTACACCTTC. This sequence encodes CASSYSPELNGYTF.

V gene TRBV10-3 combines with J gene TRBJ2-7; 11 nucleotides match TRBD2. This CDR3 comprises 19 residues. V was clipped by 2 bases and J by 7 bases; unmatched bases: 19. Germline CDR1 reads ENHRY; CDR2 reads SYGVKD. The CDR3 DNA reads TGTGCCATCAGTGAGCCTCTGGGGGCTAGCGGGGGGCAGGGGGGAGAGCAGTACTTC. Translated: CAISEPLGASGGQGGEQYF.

The J gene is TRBJ2-5, the V gene TRBV5-1; 10 bases line up with TRBD2. V lost 7 bases to trimming and J lost 2 bases; unmatched junction nucleotides: 5. The germline gives CDR1 SGHRS, CDR2 YFSETQ. This CDR3 has 14 residues. The CDR3 coding sequence is TGCGCCAGCTCAGGACTAGCGGCACAAGAGACCCAGTACTTC. Its translation is CASSGLAAQETQYF.

This sequence joins TRBV4-1 and TRBJ2-1; D assignment may be TRBD1 or TRBD2 (6 bases each). Germline V gives CDR1 MGHRA, CDR2 YSYEKL. With 1 base removed from V and 6 bases from J, the gap between germline ends came to 13 bases. The CDR3 has 15 amino acids. The CDR3 region has the DNA TGCGCCAGCAGCCAAGGAGGGGGGTTCGGCAATGAGCAGTTCTTC. Translation: CASSQGGGFGNEQFF.

The CDR3 loop reads CATWVVNEQFF. The CDR3 DNA follows: TGTGCCACCTGGGTGGTCAATGAGCAGTTCTTC. V is TRBV7-9 and J is TRBJ2-1; D is ambiguous. V was shortened by 10 bases and J by 6 bases, with 10 bases between the two germline ends. The CDR3 runs 11 residues. Germline assignment: CDR1 SEHNR and CDR2 FQNEAQ (reference sequence).

This clone was picked up one time. The CDR3 here is CASSRTGETGELFF. CDR3 bases: TGTGCCAGCAGCAGGACAGGGGAGACCGGGGAGCTGTTTTTT. The chain uses TRBV7-3 and TRBJ2-2, with 9 bases that match TRBD1. The CDR3 is 14 residues long. Germline V lookup: CDR1 SGHTA, CDR2 FQGTGA. The ends lost 5 bases at V and 5 bases at J; junction bases unmatched: 3.

This chain links TRBV29-1 with TRBJ2-3; tentatively, D is TRBD1 (5 bases). V was cut by 0 bases and J by 13 bases, with 20 bases left in between. The CDR3 has 14 residues. Per germline, CDR1 SQVTM and CDR2 ANQGSEA. The CDR3 coding sequence is TGCAGCGTTGAAGAAGCGTCCCGCCAGGGTGGCGAGTATTTT. Encoded protein: CSVEEASRQGGEYF.

The chain employs TRBV6-1 and TRBJ2-7; tentatively, D is TRBD2 (5 bases). The germline gives CDR1 MNHNS, CDR2 SASEGT. The CDR3 is 14 residues long. V dropped 8 bases and J dropped 4 bases, with 18 bases sitting between them. CDR3 nucleotide sequence: TGTGCCAGCGCCCCAGTCGGGTCGGGATACGAGCAGTACTTC. It is translated as CASAPVGSGYEQYF.

This chain connects TRBV7-3 to TRBJ2-7; TRBD1 is a possible D gene (6 bases). CDR1 and CDR2 (germline): SGHTA, FQGTGA. V dropped 0 bases and J dropped 5 bases, with 14 bases sitting between them. This CDR3 is built from 15 residues. Here the CDR3 DNA reads TGTGCCAGCAGCTTAACGAGGGGGAGTAAAGACGAGCAGTACTTC. Its protein product is CASSLTRGSKDEQYF.

V usage is TRBV2 and J usage is TRBJ1-4, with D unresolved. Germline CDR1 reads SNHLY; CDR2 reads FYNNEI. The CDR3 contains 15 residues. V gave up 1 base and J gave up 0 bases, with 6 bases separating them. The CDR3: CASSEGPPTNEKLFF. The CDR3 DNA sequence: TGTGCCAGCAGTGAAGGGCCACCAACTAATGAAAAACTGTTTTTT.

V and J are TRBV25-1 and TRBJ2-1, with 8 nucleotides matching TRBD2. Unmatched junction bases numbered 5, after V lost 8 bases and J lost 2 bases. CDR1 and CDR2 (germline): MGHDK, SYGVNS. The CDR3 contains 14 residues. CDR3: CASRPGGPYNEQFF. CDR3 DNA: TGTGCCAGCCGGCCGGGGGGGCCCTACAATGAGCAGTTCTTC.

The V and J genes are TRBV27 and TRBJ1-2; D is uncertain. The CDR3 runs 13 residues. CDR1 is MNHEY and CDR2 is SMNVEV in the germline V gene (reference sequence). The ends were cut back, 6 bases at V and 4 bases at J, with 12 bases in the middle. CDR3 protein: CASSQDGLYGYTF. The CDR3 nucleotides read TGTGCCAGCAGCCAAGACGGTCTCTATGGCTACACCTTC.

The V gene is TRBV27, the J gene TRBJ1-5; 8 bases line up with TRBD1. The trim removed 9 bases at V and 2 bases at J, leaving 12 bases unmatched. CDR1 is MNHEY and CDR2 is SMNVEV in the germline V gene (reference sequence). The CDR3 runs to 16 residues. The CDR3 reads CARPLDRALRNQPQHF. CDR3 DNA: TGTGCCAGACCGTTGGACAGGGCCCTTCGCAATCAGCCCCAGCATTTT.

The CDR3 protein is CASSQGYGYTF. CDR3 nucleotide sequence: TGTGCCAGCAGCCAGGGCTATGGCTACACCTTC. The rearrangement joins TRBV14 to TRBJ1-2, with unresolved D. CDR1 and CDR2 from the germline V gene are SGHDN and FVKESK. The V and J ends lost 3 bases and 4 bases respectively, with 3 bases between them. The CDR3 is 11 amino acids.

This chain joins TRBV10-2 and TRBJ2-2; 12 positions agree with TRBD1. The CDR3 loop spans 17 amino acids. V dropped 4 bases and J dropped 1; count of bases not matched to a gene: 4. From germline, CDR1 is WSHSY and CDR2 SAAADI. CDR3 region: CASSGDRGRGNTGELFF. The CDR3 DNA sequence: TGCGCCAGCAGTGGGGACAGGGGGCGGGGGAACACCGGGGAGCTGTTTTTT.

V and J are TRBV5-6 and TRBJ2-1; TRBD1 might be the D (6 bases). V gave up 4 bases and J gave up 4 bases, with 9 bases separating them. The CDR3 length is 13 residues. Germline values: CDR1 SGHDT, CDR2 YYEEEE. CDR3 nucleotides: TGTGCCAGCAGCGTGGACAGTTACAATGAGCAGTTCTTC. Protein sequence: CASSVDSYNEQFF.

J is TRBJ1-5 and V is TRBV7-2; D perhaps matches TRBD1 (5 bases). This CDR3 has 15 amino acids. CDR1 SGHTA and CDR2 FQGNSA come from the germline V gene. With 2 bases removed from V and 6 bases from J, the gap between germline ends came to 14 bases. As DNA, the CDR3 is TGTGCCAGCAGCTTACAGGGCGCGCAGGGTCAGCCCCAGCATTTT. This sequence encodes CASSLQGAQGQPQHF.

Written as DNA, the CDR3 is TGTGCCAGCAGTTTTGGGGACGTTGCCTACGAGCAGTACTTC. It translates to CASSFGDVAYEQYF. V usage is TRBV28 and J usage is TRBJ2-7; D may match TRBD1 or TRBD2 (5 bases each). V was clipped by 3 bases and J by 2 bases, with 11 bases between them. The CDR3 runs 14 residues. Germline CDR1 is MDHEN and CDR2 is SYDVKM. The whole variable domain, remainder taken from reference TRBV28 and TRBJ2-7, is DVKVTQSSRYLVKRTGEKVFLECVQDMDHENMFWYRQDPGLGLRLIYFSYDVKMKEKGDIPEGYSVSREKKERFSLILESASTNQTSMYLCASSFGDVAYEQYFGPGTRLTVT.

The J gene is TRBJ2-1, the V gene TRBV4-3; D might be TRBD2 (6 bases). The germline V gene has CDR1 LGHNA and CDR2 YSLEER. The CDR3 contains 15 residues. V was pared by 0 bases and J by 4 bases, with 10 bases between. The DNA for the CDR3 is TGCGCCAGCAGCCAAGATAGGGGAGGATACAATGAGCAGTTCTTC. Translating it yields CASSQDRGGYNEQFF.

About this clone: At one of its ends the junction is not consistent with the germline gene, which may arise from a read error. V gene TRBV10-1 combines with J gene TRBJ2-7; 11 bases align to TRBD2. Germline V gene sequence: CDR1 WNHNN, CDR2 SYGVQD (reference sequence). This CDR3 is 14 amino acids long. Here the CDR3 DNA reads TGCGCCAGCAGTGAGTCGATGGGTAGCGGGAGGGCCTGGTTC. Its protein product is CASSESMGSGRAWF.